Sequencing of this T cell receptor beta chain was carried out in a study of cytomegalovirus exposure and HLA in healthy donors. Study overall: When 350 to 500 donors were genotyped, roughly four fifths of them were found to fall in the Caucasian-associated ancestry cluster. Study-level findings and limits: Rare TCR sequences dominated, though some public TCRs recurred in many donors. There was a cluster of highly shared sequence variants that was likely a sequencing artifact. Most TCR beta V segments were productive about 87% or about 30% of the time in an earlier analysis.

With respect to this clone: Its antigen remains unidentified.

Primers included in the PCR were 60 Vbeta and 13 Jbeta primers. Assay: immunoSEQ multiplex PCR; the TCRdb copy retains only in-frame clones and omits some. Counted here are roughly 200,000 clones, roughly 78% occurring once; the ten biggest clones make up 0.6% to 0.7%. In germline, CDR1 is MNHNS, CDR2 SASEGT. Unmatched junction bases numbered 26, after V lost 2 bases and J lost 8 bases. The CDR3 consists of 20 residues. The source material was PBMCs. This TCR derives from a boy younger than 18 in good health and CMV-seronegative. The J gene is TRBJ1-2, the V gene TRBV6-1, with 7 bases aligning to TRBD1. The CDR3 reads CASSEYFQRGRLLPVKGYTF. CDR3 in DNA: TGTGCCAGCAGTGAATACTTCCAGAGGGGGCGTCTTCTCCCTGTAAAGGGCTACACCTTC.